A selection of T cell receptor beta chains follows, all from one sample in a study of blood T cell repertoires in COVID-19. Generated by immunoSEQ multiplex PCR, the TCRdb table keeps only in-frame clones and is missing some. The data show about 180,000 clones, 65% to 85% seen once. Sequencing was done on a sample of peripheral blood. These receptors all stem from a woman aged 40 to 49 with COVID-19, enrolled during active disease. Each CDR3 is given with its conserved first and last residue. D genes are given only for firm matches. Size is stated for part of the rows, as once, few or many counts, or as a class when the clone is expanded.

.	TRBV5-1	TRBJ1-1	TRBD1	TGCGCCAGCAGGATTGGGACAGGCTTGAACACTGAAGCTTTCTTT	CASRIGTGLNTEAFF
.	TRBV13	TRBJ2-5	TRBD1	TGTGCCAGCAGCTTCGGACAGGGTCACGAGACCCAGTACTTC	CASSFGQGHETQYF
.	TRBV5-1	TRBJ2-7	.	TGCGCCAGCAGCTACACTAATGAACCCTACGAGCAGTACTTC	CASSYTNEPYEQYF
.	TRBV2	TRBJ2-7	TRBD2	TGTGCCAGCAGGCCGGGGACTAACTTCTACGAGCAGTACTTC	CASRPGTNFYEQYF
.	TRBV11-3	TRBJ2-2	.	TGTGCCAGCAGCGCCTCTACCGTCGGGAACACCGGGGAGCTGTTTTTT	CASSASTVGNTGELFF
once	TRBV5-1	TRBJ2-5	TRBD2	TGCGCCAGCAGCGGGGGACTAGCGGGAGGGGATCAAGAGACCCAGTACTTC	CASSGGLAGGDQETQYF
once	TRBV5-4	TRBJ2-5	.	TGTGCCAGCAGCTTGGATTTGAGGGCTCAAGAGACCCAGTACTTC	CASSLDLRAQETQYF
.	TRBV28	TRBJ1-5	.	TGTGCCAGCATTGCCCGGGAGGCACAAAATCAGCCCCAGCATTTT	CASIAREAQNQPQHF
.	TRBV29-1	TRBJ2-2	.	TGCAGCGTGGGTCAGGGAACCGGGGAGCTGTTTTTT	CSVGQGTGELFF
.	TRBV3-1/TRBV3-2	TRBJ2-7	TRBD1	TGTGCCAGCAGCCAAGTCGGGACAGGTCGAGGGAAGCAGTACTTC	CASSQVGTGRGKQYF
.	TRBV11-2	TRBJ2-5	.	TGTGCCAGCAGGCAGGGTGCGACCCAGTACTTC	CASRQGATQYF
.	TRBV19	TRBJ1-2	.	TGTGCCAGTAGTCCGGGGGAGGATGGCTATGGCTACACCTTC	CASSPGEDGYGYTF
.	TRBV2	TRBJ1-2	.	TGTGCCAGCAGCGCCGGAGGGAGCTATGGCTACACCTTC	CASSAGGSYGYTF
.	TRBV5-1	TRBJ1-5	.	TGCGCCAGCAGCTTAGGGGGGGGAAAGCCCCAGCATTTT	CASSLGGGKPQHF
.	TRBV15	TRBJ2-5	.	TGTGCCACCAGCCCCCCAGGGCCTGGGGAGACCCAGTACTTC	CATSPPGPGETQYF
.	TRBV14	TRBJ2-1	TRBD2	TGTGCCAGCAGCCAACTCGGGGGGTACAATGAGCAGTTCTTC	CASSQLGGYNEQFF
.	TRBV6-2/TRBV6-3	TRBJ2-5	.	TGTGCCAGCAGTTACCGTAGCGGCCAAGAGACCCAGTACTTC	CASSYRSGQETQYF
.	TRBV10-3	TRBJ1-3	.	TGTGCCATCAGTGAGTCGGTGACGGGGGAAGGCGGAAACACCATATATTTT	CAISESVTGEGGNTIYF
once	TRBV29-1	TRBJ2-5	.	TGCAGCGTTGAGGCCAGGTCAGAGACCCAGTACTTC	CSVEARSETQYF
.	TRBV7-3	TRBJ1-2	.	TGTGCCAGCAGCCCGGGACTCCCAGGGAACTATGGCTACACCTTC	CASSPGLPGNYGYTF
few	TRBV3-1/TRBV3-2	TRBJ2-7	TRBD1	TGTGCCAGCCGTAGGGGGCGGAAGTACTTC	CASRRGRKYF
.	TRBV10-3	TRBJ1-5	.	TGTGCCATCAGTGACGGGGGGAATCAGCCCCAGCATTTT	CAISDGGNQPQHF
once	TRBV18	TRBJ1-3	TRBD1	TGTGCCAGCTCACCAATGGGACAGGGGGTTCGCTCTGGAAACACCATATATTTT	CASSPMGQGVRSGNTIYF
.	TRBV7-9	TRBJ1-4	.	TGTGCCAGCAGCTTGGGGACATTAGTCGAAAAACTGTTTTTT	CASSLGTLVEKLFF
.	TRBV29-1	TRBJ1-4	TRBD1	TGCAGCGGGGGACAGGGGAGGGAAAAACTGTTTTTT	CSGGQGREKLFF
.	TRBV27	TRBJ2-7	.	TGTGCCAGCAGTCGCGGAGGGGTCGGCGAGCAGTACTTC	CASSRGGVGEQYF
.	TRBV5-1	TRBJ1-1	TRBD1	TGCGCCAGCAGCCCCAGGGGGGTAAGCACTGAAGCTTTCTTT	CASSPRGVSTEAFF
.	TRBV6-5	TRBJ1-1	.	TGTGCCAGCAGTTTTAGCTCTCTCTCTGAAGCTTTCTTT	CASSFSSLSEAFF
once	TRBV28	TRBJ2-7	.	TGTGCCAGCAGTTTAGGCGGAGGGACGCGTTACGAGCAGTACTTC	CASSLGGGTRYEQYF
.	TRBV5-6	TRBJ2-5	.	TGTGCCAGCAGCTTGCAGGGTCCACGGCCCCAAGAGACCCAGTACTTC	CASSLQGPRPQETQYF
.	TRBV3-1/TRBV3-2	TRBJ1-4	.	TGTGCCAGCAGCCGGACAGCGAGTAGGGAAAAACTGTTTTTT	CASSRTASREKLFF